A single sample is the source of the 19 T cell receptor beta chains below, sequenced in a study of OX40 agonist ivuxolimab in advanced cancers. Repertoires were generated with immunoSEQ multiplex PCR, while TCRdb's copy carries only in-frame clones and drops some. Of 35,000 to 40,000 clones listed, more than 85% are singletons. Sequenced material: CD4+ or CD8+ T cells sorted from blood, taken in a trial of the OX40 agonist ivuxolimab. Receptor source: an adult with an advanced solid tumor such as melanoma, head and neck, liver or kidney cancer.

The chain employs TRBV18 and TRBJ2-7; D tentatively reads TRBD1 or TRBD2 (5 bases each). V dropped 0 bases and J dropped 3 bases, with 12 bases sitting between them. Germline V gene lookup returns CDR1 KGHSH and CDR2 LQKENI. CDR3 length: 15 amino acids. The CDR3 coding sequence is TGTGCCAGCTCACCACCTCCGGGGCAATTCTACGAGCAGTACTTC. It specifies CASSPPPGQFYEQYF.

V and J are TRBV6-1 and TRBJ2-5; perhaps TRBD2 as D (5 bases). This CDR3 has 12 residues. Germline loops: CDR1 MNHNS, CDR2 SASEGT. The V and J ends lost 9 bases and 5 bases respectively, with 13 bases between them. For the CDR3, the DNA is TGTGCCAGGGGTGATCCGGGGGAGACCCAGTACTTC. Translated, it gives CARGDPGETQYF.

The chain recombines TRBV5-2 with TRBJ1-2; TRBD1 was called by the table and not checked on the DNA. TRBV5-2 is recorded as a pseudogene. This CDR3 comprises 14 residues. CDR3 in amino acids: CASSQIAGNYGYTF. CDR3 bases: TGCGCCAGCAGCCAAATTGCAGGCAACTATGGCTACACCTTC.

The chain uses TRBV25-1 and TRBJ2-2; TRBD2 is a possible D gene (6 bases). V was cut by 1 base and J by 5 bases, with 11 bases left in between. The length of the CDR3 is 15 residues. From germline, CDR1 is MGHDK and CDR2 SYGVNS. The CDR3 is CASSESIGRTGELFF. The CDR3, as DNA: TGTGCCAGCAGTGAATCGATAGGGAGGACCGGGGAGCTGTTTTTT.

The gene calls are TRBV6-1 and TRBJ1-5; tentative D call: TRBD1 (5 bases). Looked up from germline, CDR1 is MNHNS and CDR2 is SASEGT. The CDR3 has 15 amino acids. The ends were cut back, 4 bases at V and 5 bases at J, with 15 bases in the middle. The DNA for the CDR3 is TGTGCCAGCAGTGTGGAGAGGGGTCCGTATCAGCCCCAGCATTTT. Its protein is CASSVERGPYQPQHF.

This chain uses TRBV6-1 with TRBJ2-2; D might be TRBD2 (6 bases). The germline V gene encodes CDR1 MNHNS and CDR2 SASEGT. The V end lost 6 bases, the J end lost 2 bases, and 13 bases lay between the germline ends. This CDR3 is built from 15 residues. CDR3: CASRSGTSNTGELFF. CDR3 sequence (DNA): TGTGCCAGCAGGTCCGGGACTTCAAACACCGGGGAGCTGTTTTTT.

This sequence joins TRBV5-4 and TRBJ2-3; possible D gene TRBD2, 6 bases. The V and J ends lost 4 bases and 6 bases respectively, with 18 bases between them. The CDR3 totals 15 residues. Per germline, CDR1 SGHNT and CDR2 YYREEE (reference sequence). As DNA, the CDR3 is TGTGCCAGCAGCCCCGGGGACTCCCGAGGGGATACGCAGTATTTT. As protein: CASSPGDSRGDTQYF.

V is TRBV5-1 and J is TRBJ2-7, with D perhaps being TRBD1 or TRBD2 (5 bases each). Between the trimmed V and J ends, which lost 5 bases and 2 bases, there was a span of 14 bases. This CDR3 region has 14 residues. Germline V gene lookup returns CDR1 SGHRS and CDR2 YFSETQ. The CDR3 is CASSLRGAAYEQYF. The CDR3 coding sequence is TGCGCCAGCAGTTTAAGAGGGGCCGCCTACGAGCAGTACTTC.

The genes are TRBV7-8 and TRBJ1-3; weak D call: TRBD1 (5 bases). Germline-derived CDR1 and CDR2 are SGHVS and FQNEAQ. The CDR3 loop spans 12 amino acids. V lost 5 bases to trimming and J lost 5 bases, with 7 bases between them. CDR3 in amino acids: CASSRDRNTIYF. The CDR3 DNA is TGTGCCAGCAGCCGGGACCGAAACACCATATATTTT.

V usage is TRBV10-3 and J usage is TRBJ2-3; D may match TRBD1 or TRBD2 (5 bases each). CDR1 and CDR2 from the germline V gene are ENHRY and SYGVKD. CDR3 size: 18 residues. Trimming shortened V by 3 bases and J by 4 bases, and 23 bases separated the two germline ends. CDR3 DNA sequence: TGTGCCATCAGTGACCAAAGGGCGGTCCAAAGGGACCCAGATACGCAGTATTTT. Its translation is CAISDQRAVQRDPDTQYF.

This clone was observed a few times. The chain has TRBV7-6 and TRBJ2-3; no definite D call. V lost 1 base, J lost 6 bases, and 11 bases lay in between. This CDR3 is 14 amino acids long. Per the germline V gene, CDR1 is SGHVS and CDR2 is FNYEAQ. CDR3 coding DNA: TGTGCCAGCAGCTTAGACCCGTTGGGGGATACGCAGTATTTT. This translates into CASSLDPLGDTQYF.

V and J are TRBV7-2 and TRBJ2-4, with a possible D match to TRBD1 (6 bases). This CDR3 comprises 14 residues. Germline V CDR1 and CDR2: SGHTA, FQGNSA. Trimming cost V 5 bases and J 2 bases, with 10 bases left between them. CDR3 amino acids: CASSLTGPKNIQYF. The CDR3 region has the DNA TGTGCCAGCAGCCTGACAGGCCCCAAAAACATTCAGTACTTC.

Only one count was recorded for this clone. The J gene is TRBJ1-2, the V gene TRBV7-2; D is uncertain. CDR3 length equals 12 residues. Germline values: CDR1 SGHTA, CDR2 FQGNSA. The ends were cut back, 5 bases at V and 4 bases at J, with 8 bases in the middle. As DNA, the CDR3 is TGTGCCAGCAGCCCGGGGTCCTATGGCTACACCTTC. Translation: CASSPGSYGYTF. The full variable domain, in which reference TRBV7-2 and TRBJ1-2 provide the parts outside the CDR3, is GAGVSQSPSNKVTEKGKDVELRCDPISGHTALYWYRQSLGQGLEFLIYFQGNSAPDKSGLPSDRFSAERTGGSVSTLTIQRTQQEDSAVYLCASSPGSYGYTFGSGTRLTVV.

The chain combines TRBV5-6 with TRBJ1-4, with TRBD1 identical over 9 bases. From germline, CDR1 is SGHDT and CDR2 YYEEEE. The V and J ends lost 0 bases and 7 bases, in that order; junction bases with no gene match: 4. The CDR3 loop spans 15 amino acids. Here the CDR3 DNA reads TGTGCCAGCAGCTTGGACGGGACAGGGAGTGAAAAACTGTTTTTT. Amino acid sequence: CASSLDGTGSEKLFF.

This sequence joins TRBV7-8 and TRBJ1-5; a possible D gene is TRBD1 (6 bases). Germline V CDR1 and CDR2: SGHVS, FQNEAQ. Trimming pared 3 bases from V and 3 bases from J, leaving 18 bases between. The CDR3 totals 17 residues. The CDR3 region has the DNA TGTGCCAGCAGCTTCATTGTAGGGGGAAGCTCCAATCAGCCCCAGCATTTT. Encoded protein: CASSFIVGGSSNQPQHF.

The chain links TRBV27 to TRBJ1-1; D remains ambiguous. Trimming removed 4 bases at V and 1 base at J, with 13 bases between. The V gene's germline CDR1 is MNHEY and CDR2 SMNVEV (reference sequence). The CDR3 covers 15 residues. The CDR3 nucleotides are TGTGCCAGCAGTTCTCTACCGATAGGGAACACTGAAGCTTTCTTT. Translating gives CASSSLPIGNTEAFF.

The chain links TRBV10-3 to TRBJ2-5; the match to TRBD1 covers 11 bases. The J call is doubtful: the DNA matches TRBJ2-7 better. Germline CDR1 and CDR2: ENHRY and SYGVKD. The CDR3 has 13 amino acids. In nucleotides, the CDR3 is TGTGCCACCACGGGACAGGGGGCCTACGAGCAGTACTTC. Translating gives CATTGQGAYEQYF.

V gene TRBV5-1 combines with J gene TRBJ2-6; unclear D gene. The CDR3 is 14 residues long. Trimming shortened V by 3 bases and J by 0 bases, and 4 bases separated the two germline ends. CDR1 is SGHRS and CDR2 is YFSETQ in the germline V gene. The CDR3 nucleotides are TGCGCCAGCAGCTCTTACTCTGGGGCCAACGTCCTGACTTTC. This gives the protein CASSSYSGANVLTF.

The V and J genes are TRBV19 and TRBJ2-1, with D tentatively TRBD1 or TRBD2 (5 bases each). Trimming left V 1 base short and J 2 bases short, with 9 bases between. There are 15 residues in the CDR3. Germline CDR1 reads LNHDA; CDR2 reads SQIVND (reference sequence). The CDR3 DNA reads as TGTGCCAGTAGTATAGCGGGGCGTCCCTACAATGAGCAGTTCTTC. As protein: CASSIAGRPYNEQFF.